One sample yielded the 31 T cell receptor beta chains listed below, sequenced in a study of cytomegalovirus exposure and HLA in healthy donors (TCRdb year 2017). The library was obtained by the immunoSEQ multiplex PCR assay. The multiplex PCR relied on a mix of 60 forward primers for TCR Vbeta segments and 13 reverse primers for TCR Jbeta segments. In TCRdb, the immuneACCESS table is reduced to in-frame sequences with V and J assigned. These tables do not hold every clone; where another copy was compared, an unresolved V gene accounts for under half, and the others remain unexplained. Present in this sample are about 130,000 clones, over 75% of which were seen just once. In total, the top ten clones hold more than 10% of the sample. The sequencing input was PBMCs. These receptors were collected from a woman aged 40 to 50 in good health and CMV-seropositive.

The CDR3: CASKELIETEAFF. CDR3 in DNA: TGTGCTTCAAAGGAGTTAATAGAAACTGAAGCTTTCTTT. V gene TRBV28 combines with J gene TRBJ1-1; the D is unclear. The germline CDR1 and CDR2 sequences are MDHEN and SYDVKM. The CDR3 sequence is 13 residues long.

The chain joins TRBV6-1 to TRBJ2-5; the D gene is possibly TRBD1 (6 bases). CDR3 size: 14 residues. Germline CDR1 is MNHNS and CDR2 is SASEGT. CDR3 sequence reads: CGVGDNSYQETQYF. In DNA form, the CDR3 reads TGTGGGGTAGGGGACAACTCGTACCAAGAGACCCAGTACTTC.

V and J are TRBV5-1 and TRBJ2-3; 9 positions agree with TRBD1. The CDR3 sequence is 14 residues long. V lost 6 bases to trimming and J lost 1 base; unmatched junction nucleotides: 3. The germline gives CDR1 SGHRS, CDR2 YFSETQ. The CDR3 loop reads CASTNRGRTDTQYF. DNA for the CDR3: TGCGCCAGCACGAACAGGGGGCGCACAGATACGCAGTATTTT.

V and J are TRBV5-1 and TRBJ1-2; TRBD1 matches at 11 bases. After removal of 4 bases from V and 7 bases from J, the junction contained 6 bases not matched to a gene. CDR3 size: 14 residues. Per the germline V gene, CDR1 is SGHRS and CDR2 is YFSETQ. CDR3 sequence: CASSGGQGDAGYTF. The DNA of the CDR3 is TGCGCCAGCAGCGGGGGACAGGGGGACGCTGGCTACACCTTC.

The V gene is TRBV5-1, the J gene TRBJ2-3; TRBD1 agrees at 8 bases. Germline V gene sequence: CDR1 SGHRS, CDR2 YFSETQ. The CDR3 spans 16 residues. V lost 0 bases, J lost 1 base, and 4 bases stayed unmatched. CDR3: CASSLGGRGRTDTQYF. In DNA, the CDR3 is TGCGCCAGCAGCTTGGGCGGCAGGGGGCGCACAGATACGCAGTATTTT.

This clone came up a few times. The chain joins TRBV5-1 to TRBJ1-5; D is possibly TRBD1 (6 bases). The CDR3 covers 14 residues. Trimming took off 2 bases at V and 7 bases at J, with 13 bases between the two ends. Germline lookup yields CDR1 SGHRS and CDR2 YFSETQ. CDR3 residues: CASSLDRWVQPQHF. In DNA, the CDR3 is TGCGCCAGCAGCTTAGACAGGTGGGTACAGCCCCAGCATTTT.

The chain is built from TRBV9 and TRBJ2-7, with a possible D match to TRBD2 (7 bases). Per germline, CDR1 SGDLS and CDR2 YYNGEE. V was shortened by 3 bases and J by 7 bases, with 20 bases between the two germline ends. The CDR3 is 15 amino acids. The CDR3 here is CASSALSGAGGEQYF. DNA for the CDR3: TGTGCCAGCAGCGCCTTATCAGGGGCCGGGGGGGAGCAGTACTTC.

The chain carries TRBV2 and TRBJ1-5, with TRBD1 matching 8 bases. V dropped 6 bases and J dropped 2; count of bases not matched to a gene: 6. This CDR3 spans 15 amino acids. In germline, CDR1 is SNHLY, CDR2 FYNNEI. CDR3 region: CASSLDRGRNQPQHF. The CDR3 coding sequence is TGTGCCAGCAGCCTCGACAGGGGCCGCAATCAGCCCCAGCATTTT.

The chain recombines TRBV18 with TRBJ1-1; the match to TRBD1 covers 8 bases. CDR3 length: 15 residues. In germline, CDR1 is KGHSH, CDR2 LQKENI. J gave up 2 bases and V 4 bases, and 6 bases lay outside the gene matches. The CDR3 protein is CASSQNQGANTEAFF. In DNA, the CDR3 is TGTGCCAGCTCACAAAATCAGGGGGCCAACACTGAAGCTTTCTTT.

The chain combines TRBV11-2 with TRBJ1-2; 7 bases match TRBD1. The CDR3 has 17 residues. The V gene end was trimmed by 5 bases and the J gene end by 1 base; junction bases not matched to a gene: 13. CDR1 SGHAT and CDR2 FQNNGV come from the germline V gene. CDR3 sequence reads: CASSLFLSGTDNYGYTF. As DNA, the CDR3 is TGTGCCAGCAGCCTATTCCTATCCGGGACAGATAACTATGGCTACACCTTC.

The CDR3 nucleotides are TGCGCCAGCAGCTTTACAGGGGGAAACACCGGGGAGCTGTTTTTT. Protein product: CASSFTGGNTGELFF. The genes are TRBV10-1 and TRBJ2-2; 8 nucleotides agree with TRBD1. Germline V gene data show CDR1 as WNHNN and CDR2 as SYGVQD (reference sequence). Unmatched junction bases numbered 5, after V lost 6 bases and J lost 2 bases. The CDR3 has 15 residues.

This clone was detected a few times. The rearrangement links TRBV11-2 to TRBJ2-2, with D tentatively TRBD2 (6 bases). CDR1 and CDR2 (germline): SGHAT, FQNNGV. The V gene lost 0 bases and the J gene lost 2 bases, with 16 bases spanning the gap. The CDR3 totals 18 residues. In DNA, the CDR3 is TGTGCCAGCAGCTTAGATGGGGGGAGCAGGGCAAACACCGGGGAGCTGTTTTTT. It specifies CASSLDGGSRANTGELFF.

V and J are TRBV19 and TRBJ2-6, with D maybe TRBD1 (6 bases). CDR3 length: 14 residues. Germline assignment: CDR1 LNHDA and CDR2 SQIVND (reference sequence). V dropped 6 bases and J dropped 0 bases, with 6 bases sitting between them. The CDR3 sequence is CASRDSSGANVLTF. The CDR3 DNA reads TGTGCCAGTAGGGACAGCTCTGGGGCCAACGTCCTGACTTTC. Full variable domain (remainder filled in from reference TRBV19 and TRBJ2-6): DGGITQSPKYLFRKEGQNVTLSCEQNLNHDAMYWYRQDPGQGLRLIYYSQIVNDFQKGDIAEGYSVSREKKESFPLTVTSAQKNPTAFYLCASRDSSGANVLTFGAGSRLTVL.

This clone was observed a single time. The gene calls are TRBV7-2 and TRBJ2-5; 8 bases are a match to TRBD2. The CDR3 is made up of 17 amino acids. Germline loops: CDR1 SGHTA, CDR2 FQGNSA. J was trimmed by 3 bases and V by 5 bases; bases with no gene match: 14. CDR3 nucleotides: TGTGCCAGCAGCCCCCGGGGACTAGTTGCGGCGAAAGAGACCCAGTACTTC. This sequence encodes CASSPRGLVAAKETQYF.

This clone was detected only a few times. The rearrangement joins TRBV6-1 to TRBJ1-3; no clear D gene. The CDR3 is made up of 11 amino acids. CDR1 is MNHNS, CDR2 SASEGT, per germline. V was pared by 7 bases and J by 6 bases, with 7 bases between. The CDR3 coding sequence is TGTGCCAGCATGAGAGCAAACACCATATATTTT. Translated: CASMRANTIYF.

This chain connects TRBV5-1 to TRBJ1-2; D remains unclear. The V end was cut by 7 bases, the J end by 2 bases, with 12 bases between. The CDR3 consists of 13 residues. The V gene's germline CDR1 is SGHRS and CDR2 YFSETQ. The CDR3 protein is CASRYDSNYGYTF. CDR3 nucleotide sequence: TGCGCCAGCCGCTACGACTCCAACTATGGCTACACCTTC.

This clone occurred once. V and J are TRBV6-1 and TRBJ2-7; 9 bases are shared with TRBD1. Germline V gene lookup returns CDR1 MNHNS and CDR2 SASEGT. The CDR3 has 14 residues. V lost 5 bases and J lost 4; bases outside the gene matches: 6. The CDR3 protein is CASSRDRAGYEQYF. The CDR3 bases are TGTGCCAGCAGTCGGGACAGGGCAGGGTACGAGCAGTACTTC.

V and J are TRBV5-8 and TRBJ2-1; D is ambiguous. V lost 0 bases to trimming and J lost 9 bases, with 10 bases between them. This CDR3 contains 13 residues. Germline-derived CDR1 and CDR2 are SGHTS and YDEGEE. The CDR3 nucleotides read TGTGCCAGCAGCTTGGAACAGATCGGTGAGCAGTTCTTC. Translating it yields CASSLEQIGEQFF.

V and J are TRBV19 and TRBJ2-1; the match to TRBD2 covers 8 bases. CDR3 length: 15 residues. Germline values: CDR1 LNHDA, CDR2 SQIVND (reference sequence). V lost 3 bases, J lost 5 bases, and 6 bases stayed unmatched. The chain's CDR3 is CASSMPGLGDNEQFF. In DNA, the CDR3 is TGTGCCAGTAGTATGCCGGGACTAGGGGACAATGAGCAGTTCTTC. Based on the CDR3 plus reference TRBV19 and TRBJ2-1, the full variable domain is DGGITQSPKYLFRKEGQNVTLSCEQNLNHDAMYWYRQDPGQGLRLIYYSQIVNDFQKGDIAEGYSVSREKKESFPLTVTSAQKNPTAFYLCASSMPGLGDNEQFFGPGTRLTVL.

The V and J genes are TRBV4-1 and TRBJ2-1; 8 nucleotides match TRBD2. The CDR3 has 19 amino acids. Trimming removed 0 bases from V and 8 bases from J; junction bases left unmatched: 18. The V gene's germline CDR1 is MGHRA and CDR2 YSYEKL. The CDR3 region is CASSQEDGRAVGSFDEQFF. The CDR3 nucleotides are TGCGCCAGCAGCCAAGAGGACGGGAGGGCCGTAGGGTCGTTCGATGAGCAGTTCTTC.

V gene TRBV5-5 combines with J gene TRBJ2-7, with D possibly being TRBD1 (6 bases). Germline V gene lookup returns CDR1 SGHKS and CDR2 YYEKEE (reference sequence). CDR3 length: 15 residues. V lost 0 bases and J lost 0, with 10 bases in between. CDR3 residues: CASSLAGTNSYEQYF. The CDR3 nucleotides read TGTGCCAGCAGCTTGGCCGGGACAAACTCCTACGAGCAGTACTTC.

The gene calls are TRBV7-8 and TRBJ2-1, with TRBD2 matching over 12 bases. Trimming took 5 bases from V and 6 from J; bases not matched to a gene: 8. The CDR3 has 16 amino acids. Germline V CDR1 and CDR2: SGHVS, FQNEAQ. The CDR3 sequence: CASSPAPTSGSNEQFF. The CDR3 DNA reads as TGTGCCAGCAGCCCAGCCCCGACTAGCGGGAGCAATGAGCAGTTCTTC.

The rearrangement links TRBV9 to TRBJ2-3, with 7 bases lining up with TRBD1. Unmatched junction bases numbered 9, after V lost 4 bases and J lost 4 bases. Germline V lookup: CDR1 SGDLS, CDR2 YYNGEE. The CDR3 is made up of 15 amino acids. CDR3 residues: CASSPNGQVADTQYF. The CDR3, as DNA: TGTGCCAGCAGCCCAAACGGACAGGTCGCAGATACGCAGTATTTT.

CDR3 loop: CASSLNGISDTQYF. For the CDR3, the DNA is TGTGCCAGCAGCTTAAACGGGATTTCAGATACGCAGTATTTT. The chain recombines TRBV7-3 with TRBJ2-3; D perhaps matches TRBD2 (5 bases). V lost 1 base and J lost 4, with 9 bases in between. The length of the CDR3 is 14 residues. Germline V CDR1 and CDR2: SGHTA, FQGTGA.

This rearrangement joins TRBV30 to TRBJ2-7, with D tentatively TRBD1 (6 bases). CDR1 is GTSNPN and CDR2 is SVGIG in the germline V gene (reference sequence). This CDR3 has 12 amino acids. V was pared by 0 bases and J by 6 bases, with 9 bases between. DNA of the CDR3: TGTGCCTGGAGTGTGGTGGGGGCCGAGCAGTACTTC. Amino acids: CAWSVVGAEQYF.

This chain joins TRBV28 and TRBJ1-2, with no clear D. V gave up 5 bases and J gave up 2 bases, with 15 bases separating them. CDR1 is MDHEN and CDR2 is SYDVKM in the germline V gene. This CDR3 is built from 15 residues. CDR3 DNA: TGTGCCAGCAGTCGTGCTTCGTGGGCCAACTATGGCTACACCTTC. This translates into CASSRASWANYGYTF.

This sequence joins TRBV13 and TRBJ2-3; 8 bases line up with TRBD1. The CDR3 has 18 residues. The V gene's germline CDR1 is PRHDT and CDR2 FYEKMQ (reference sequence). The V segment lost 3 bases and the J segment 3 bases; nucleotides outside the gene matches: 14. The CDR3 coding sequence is TGTGCCAGCAGCTTCGTAATGTTTGGGACAGGCGCGACAGATACGCAGTATTTT. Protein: CASSFVMFGTGATDTQYF.

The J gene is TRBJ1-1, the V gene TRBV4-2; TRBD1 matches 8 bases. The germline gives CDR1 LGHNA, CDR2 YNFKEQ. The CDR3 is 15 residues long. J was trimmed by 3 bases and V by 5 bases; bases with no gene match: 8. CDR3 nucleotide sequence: TGTGCCAGCAGCGCCCGACAGGGGTTAGACACTGAAGCTTTCTTT. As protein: CASSARQGLDTEAFF.

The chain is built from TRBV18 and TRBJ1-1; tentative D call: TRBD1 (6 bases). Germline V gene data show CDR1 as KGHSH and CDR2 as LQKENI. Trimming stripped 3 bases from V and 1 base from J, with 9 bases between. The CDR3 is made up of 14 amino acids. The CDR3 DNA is TGTGCCAGCTCACCTCTAGGGGGGAACACTGAAGCTTTCTTT. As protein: CASSPLGGNTEAFF.

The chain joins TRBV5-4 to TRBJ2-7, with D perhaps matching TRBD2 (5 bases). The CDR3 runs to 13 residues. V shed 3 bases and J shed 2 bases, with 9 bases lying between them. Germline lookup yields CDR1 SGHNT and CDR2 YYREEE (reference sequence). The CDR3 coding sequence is TGTGCCAGCAGCTCCACTAGGGCCTACGAGCAGTACTTC. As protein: CASSSTRAYEQYF.

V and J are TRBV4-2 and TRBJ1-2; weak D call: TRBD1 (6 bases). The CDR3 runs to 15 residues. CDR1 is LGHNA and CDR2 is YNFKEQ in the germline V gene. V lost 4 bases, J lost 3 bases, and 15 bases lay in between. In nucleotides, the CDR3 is TGTGCCAGCAGCCCGGATGCAGGGGCCCACTATGGCTACACCTTC. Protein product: CASSPDAGAHYGYTF.